Here is one T cell receptor beta chain with its context. The antigen is not known. These data originate in a study of T cell clonotyping in hematopoietic cell transplantation. Study-wide results and limits: At the given depth, recipient repertoires were over 97% de novo clonotypes. After transplant, recipient diversity fell while pathologically expanded clonotypes grew through day 180.

Measured with immunoSEQ multiplex PCR; TCRdb has only the in-frame clones, and not every one. The data show about 50,000 clones, around 84% seen once. Time point here: recipient sample about 28 days before transplant, after cytoreduction. Samples: about 28 days before transplant, then days 30, 100 and 180 after. The V and J ends lost 0 bases and 0 bases respectively, with 6 bases between them. The CDR3 spans 15 residues. Germline-derived CDR1 and CDR2 are MNHEY and SMNVEV (reference sequence). Source: peripheral blood mononuclear cells, taken before stem cell transplant. The receptor was isolated from a man in his 60s with biphenotypic leukemia. Some clones in this sample may be carry-over from other donors' samples. The V gene is TRBV27, the J gene TRBJ2-1; D ambiguous. CDR3 nucleotide sequence: TGTGCCAGCAGTTTATCTATCCTCTCCTACAATGAGCAGTTCTTC. Protein sequence: CASSLSILSYNEQFF.